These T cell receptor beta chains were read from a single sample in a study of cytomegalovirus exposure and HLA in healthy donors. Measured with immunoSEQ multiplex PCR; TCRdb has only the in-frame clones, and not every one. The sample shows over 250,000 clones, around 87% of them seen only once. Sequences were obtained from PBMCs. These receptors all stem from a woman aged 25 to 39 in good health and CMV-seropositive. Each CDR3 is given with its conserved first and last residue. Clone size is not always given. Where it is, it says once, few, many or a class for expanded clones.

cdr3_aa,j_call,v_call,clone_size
CASSEYGQLNTEAFF,TRBJ1-1,TRBV25-1,NA
CASSLTGTGFQPQHF,TRBJ1-5,TRBV27,NA
CAWMLGGGISEAFF,TRBJ1-1,TRBV30,NA
CASSRRGRGVETQYF,TRBJ2-5,TRBV27,once
CASSFYSGSVVEQYF,TRBJ2-7,TRBV5-1,NA
CASSQGRSQPQHF,TRBJ1-5,TRBV4-3,NA
CASSPRTDLSYEQYF,TRBJ2-7,TRBV13,NA
CASSFSGYNEQFF,TRBJ2-1,TRBV7-3,NA
CASSVGGTHYEQYF,TRBJ2-7,TRBV9,NA
CASAGGLAGGTDTQYF,TRBJ2-3,TRBV11-3,NA
CAWSVRLPSGRAYEQYF,TRBJ2-7,TRBV30,NA
CASSQVSDFYNEQFF,TRBJ2-1,TRBV4-2,NA
CASSIADTTGDTQYF,TRBJ2-3,TRBV19,NA
CATVGGAETFF,TRBJ1-1,TRBV28,NA
CASRITTGIVEFF,TRBJ2-1,TRBV7-2,once
CASSVARGTSGRSSYNEQFF,TRBJ2-1,TRBV9,once
CASSPGQGGYEQYF,TRBJ2-7,TRBV28,NA
CASSSRGRADTQYF,TRBJ2-3,TRBV5-1,once
CASSRGSGYGYTF,TRBJ1-2,TRBV4-3,few
CASSMDGISYGYTF,TRBJ1-2,TRBV18,NA
CASSSQGAREQYF,TRBJ2-7,TRBV6-5,once
CASSILADPYEQYF,TRBJ2-7,TRBV19,NA
CASRTGGLGYGYTF,TRBJ1-2,TRBV2,once